This T cell receptor (beta chain) was recorded in a study of Graves' ophthalmopathy and Graves' hyperthyroidism. Study-wide results and caveats: The blood repertoire also included most expanded thyroid clonotypes above 0.001 frequency. Prediction of ophthalmopathy progression reached roughly 70% sensitivity and roughly 72% specificity.

As for this clonotype: Its antigen is not identified.

Certain patients were not enrolled. These were patients with other autoimmune diseases, uncontrolled infections, pregnancy or lactation. Amplified TCR beta CDR3 regions were obtained using RNA transcripts as template. Investigators did first-round RT-PCR with HTBI primers, then second-round multiplex PCR. Using its own MiXCR run on the multiplex PCR reads, TCRdb lists one record per CDR3 protein. This sample has some 1.1 million distinct CDR3 sequences, with 36% found just once. Trimming pared 3 bases from V and 13 bases from J, leaving 13 bases between. The CDR3 contains 13 residues. Germline V gives CDR1 ENHRY, CDR2 SYGVKD.

Specimen: peripheral blood or thyroid tissue (not recorded which). The J gene is TRBJ2-6, the V gene TRBV10-3; TRBD2 might be the D (7 bases). This TCR was sampled from an adult man with Graves' hyperthyroidism. The CDR3 DNA sequence: TGTGCCATCAGTGAACGGGGGGCTCGGGTCCTGACTTTC. Encoded protein: CAISERGARVLTF.